A single sample gave rise to the 18 T cell receptor beta chains below, sequenced in a study of kidney transplant recipient with SARS-CoV-2 infection. TCRdb re-analysed the reads in MiXCR, keeping a single row per CDR3 protein. Of about 250,000 distinct CDR3 sequences in the sample, under 35% are singletons; the top ten hold roughly 7%. The material sequenced was a blood sample, taken at baseline and between days 110 and 120 from a kidney transplant recipient. All receptors derive from a male patient in his thirties who had COVID-19 and was a kidney transplant recipient. A subset of T cells may come from the graft donor.

This rearrangement joins TRBV27 to TRBJ2-7; possibly TRBD1 for D (5 bases). CDR1 is MNHEY and CDR2 is SMNVEV in the germline V gene (reference sequence). The V gene lost 3 bases and the J gene lost 4 bases, with 13 bases spanning the gap. This CDR3 spans 14 amino acids. In DNA, the CDR3 is TGTGCCAGCAGTTTGGTAGGGGTCAAGTACGAGCAGTACTTC. Protein product: CASSLVGVKYEQYF.

Of note for this clonotype: One base separates it from a far larger clone, so it is likely a read error. V usage is TRBV3-2 and J usage is TRBJ1-1; the table calls TRBD1, which could not be checked here. TRBV3-2 is labeled a pseudogene. The CDR3 spans 14 residues. The CDR3 DNA is TGTGGCAGCAGCCCACCAGGGAGGAACACTGAAGCTTTCTTT. This codes for CGSSPPGRNTEAFF.

This clonotype was observed at least ten times. This rearrangement joins TRBV3-1 to TRBJ1-2; D remains ambiguous. Trimming removed 4 bases at V and 4 bases at J, with 22 bases between. CDR1 LGHDT and CDR2 YNNKEL come from the germline V gene (reference sequence). CDR3 length: 17 amino acids. CDR3 sequence reads: CASSPACTLRKTYGYTF. The CDR3, as DNA: TGTGCCAGCAGCCCTGCTTGCACCCTTCGAAAGACCTATGGCTACACCTTC.

This clonotype was observed at least ten times. The CDR3, as DNA: TGTGCCAGCAGACCAAAAGAAACCGGGGAGCTGTTTTTT. This translates into CASRPKETGELFF. V is TRBV11-1 and J is TRBJ2-2, with D hard to call. V was pared by 6 bases and J by 5 bases, with 10 bases between. The CDR3 contains 13 residues. Germline V gene data show CDR1 as SGHAT and CDR2 as FQDESV (reference sequence). Full variable domain (outside the CDR3, taken from reference TRBV11-1 and TRBJ2-2): EAEVAQSPRYKITEKSQAVAFWCDPISGHATLYWYRQILGQGPELLVQFQDESVVDDSQLPKDRFSAERLKGVDSTLKIQPAELGDSAMYLCASRPKETGELFFGEGSRLTVL.

This clonotype occurred many times. Here the CDR3 reads CASSRQKENSPLHF. The CDR3 region has the DNA TGTGCCAGCAGCCGACAGAAGGAAAATTCACCCCTCCACTTT. The rearrangement uses TRBV3-1 and TRBJ1-6, with a possible D match to TRBD1 (5 bases). This CDR3 is built from 14 residues. The V gene's germline CDR1 is LGHDT and CDR2 YNNKEL (reference sequence). V lost 4 bases to trimming and J lost 7 bases, with 11 bases between them.

This clonotype has a count of ten or more. J is TRBJ1-1 and V is TRBV7-2; tentative D call: TRBD1 (5 bases). The ends were cut back, 1 base at V and 8 bases at J, with 14 bases in the middle. This CDR3 has 14 amino acids. Germline V CDR1 and CDR2: SGHTA, FQGNSA. DNA of the CDR3: TGTGCCAGCAGCTTAGGTCTGACAGATGGCGAAGCTTTCTTT. Translation: CASSLGLTDGEAFF.

The sample holds many counts of this clonotype. The rearrangement joins TRBV6-5 to TRBJ2-7; 7 bases map to TRBD1. The CDR3 runs 14 residues. Per germline, CDR1 MNHEY and CDR2 SVGAGI. V lost 4 bases to trimming and J lost 3 bases; unmatched junction nucleotides: 6. The CDR3 loop is CASSSRRTGYEQYF. CDR3 nucleotides: TGTGCCAGCAGTTCCCGCAGGACAGGCTACGAGCAGTACTTC.

This clonotype was observed once. It may be a read error: a sequence one base away is much more abundant. The chain uses TRBV27 and TRBJ2-2, with 7 positions matching TRBD1. This CDR3 spans 14 amino acids. The germline V gene encodes CDR1 MNHEY and CDR2 SMNVEV (reference sequence). As DNA, the CDR3 is TGTGCCAGCAGGGATAATAAGGGGGCCGGGAAGCTGTTTTTT. Encoded protein: CASRDNKGAGKLFF.

In this sample, this clonotype turned up many times. DNA for the CDR3: TGCGCCAGCAGCGGCGGACAGGGCGGTTTTACCGGGGAGCTGTTTTTT. Translating it yields CASSGGQGGFTGELFF. The genes are TRBV5-1 and TRBJ2-2, with TRBD1 identical over 8 bases. Per the germline V gene, CDR1 is SGHRS and CDR2 is YFSETQ. The CDR3 contains 16 residues. With 4 bases clipped from V and 5 bases from J, the junction kept 10 bases outside the gene matches.

As for this clonotype: Given a much more abundant clone one base away, this may be a read error. V and J are TRBV4-1 and TRBJ1-4, with D maybe TRBD1 (5 bases). This CDR3 is 16 amino acids long. Germline lookup yields CDR1 MGHRA and CDR2 YSYEKL. V was shortened by 4 bases and J by 0 bases, with 12 bases between the two germline ends. CDR3 sequence reads: CASSREVRATNEKLFF. CDR3 in DNA: TGCGCCAGCAGCCGAGAGGTCAGGGCAACTAATGAAAAACTGTTTTTT.

Concerning this clonotype itself: A much larger clone differs from this one at a single base, so this may be a read error. The genes are TRBV10-1 and TRBJ1-2, with D unclear. Germline CDR1 and CDR2: WNHNN and SYGVQD (reference sequence). This CDR3 region has 17 residues. The CDR3 DNA reads TGCGCCAGCAGTGTTCAACCAAGATCGCGAAAGACCTATGGCTGCACCTTC. Translating it yields CASSVQPRSRKTYGCTF.

Turning to this clonotype: A much larger clone differs by one base, so this may be a read error. The chain couples TRBV12-3 or TRBV12-4 to TRBJ2-7; 10 nucleotides align to TRBD2. The CDR3 is 17 residues long. The CDR3 here is CASSPPWASGRLYGQYF. CDR3 DNA sequence: TGTGCCAGCAGCCCCCCCTGGGCTAGCGGGAGACTATACGGGCAGTACTTC.

Comments on this clonotype: Possible read error: a much larger clone is one base away. V is TRBV5-6 and J is TRBJ2-7; D may be TRBD1 or TRBD2 (5 bases each). The CDR3 extends over 14 amino acids. CDR1 is SGHDT and CDR2 is YYEEEE in the germline V gene. The chain's CDR3 is CASGLYGAAYEQYF. CDR3 in DNA: TGTGCCAGCGGCTTGTACGGGGCGGCCTACGAGCAGTACTTC.

This clonotype was detected many times. The V and J genes are TRBV5-1 and TRBJ2-7, with D unclear. CDR1 and CDR2 (germline): SGHRS, YFSETQ. Trimming pared 2 bases from V and 3 bases from J, leaving 9 bases between. The CDR3 length is 13 residues. The CDR3 is CASSFAQNYEQYF. In nucleotides, the CDR3 is TGCGCCAGCAGCTTTGCCCAAAACTACGAGCAGTACTTC.

There are many counts of this clonotype. This chain uses TRBV11-2 with TRBJ1-1; D might be TRBD1 (6 bases). The V gene lost 3 bases and the J gene lost 7 bases, with 18 bases spanning the gap. Per germline, CDR1 SGHAT and CDR2 FQNNGV. This CDR3 spans 15 amino acids. The CDR3: CASSLFRGNENEAFF. Here the CDR3 DNA reads TGTGCCAGCAGCTTGTTCAGGGGTAATGAGAATGAAGCTTTCTTT.

This clonotype was observed many times. The chain has TRBV6-4 and TRBJ1-2; D gene uncertain. V lost 5 bases, J lost 4 bases, and 23 bases lay in between. CDR1 and CDR2 (germline): MRHNA, SNTAGT. The CDR3 extends over 17 amino acids. DNA of the CDR3: TGTGCCAGCAGTCCAGGACCCTCACACGGAAAGACCTATGGCTACACCTTC. This encodes CASSPGPSHGKTYGYTF.

Of note for this clonotype: The junction departs from germline at one end; a sequencing error may be responsible. J is TRBJ2-5 and V is TRBV3-1, with D tentatively TRBD2 (5 bases). Germline CDR1 and CDR2: LGHDT and YNNKEL (reference sequence). The CDR3 is 15 residues long. The CDR3 DNA reads TGTGCCGGCAGCCAAGGAGGTGGAGGTGGGGAGACCCAGTACTTC. Its translation is CAGSQGGGGGETQYF.

This clonotype was observed at least ten times. This chain links TRBV5-4 with TRBJ2-7; D perhaps matches TRBD2 (6 bases). V was trimmed by 5 bases and J by 0 bases, leaving 12 bases between them. The CDR3 has 14 residues. CDR1 is SGHNT, CDR2 YYREEE, per germline (reference sequence). The CDR3 here is CASRRETSSYEQYF. The DNA for the CDR3 is TGTGCCAGCAGACGGGAGACAAGCTCCTACGAGCAGTACTTC.